One sample yielded the 11 T cell receptor beta chains listed below, sequenced in a study of T cells in Graves' hyperthyroidism and ophthalmopathy. TCR beta CDR3 region amplification was performed from RNA transcripts. Initially, a first-round RT-PCR of the TCR CDR3 employed the HTBI primer set. TCRdb recomputed calls from the multiplex PCR reads with MiXCR, one row per CDR3 protein. The top ten hold less than 20% of the sample, which has about 690,000 distinct CDR3 sequences, 17% seen once. The sequenced sample was blood. These receptors came from a man aged 45 to 65 with Graves' hyperthyroidism.

This clonotype was seen at least ten times. The CDR3 DNA reads TGCAGCGGCCAGACTAGCGGGAGCACCGGGCAGTATTTT. It codes for CSGQTSGSTGQYF. The rearrangement joins TRBV29-1 to TRBJ2-3; 12 nucleotides line up with TRBD2. CDR1 SQVTM and CDR2 ANQGSEA come from the germline V gene. Trimming at V came to 7 bases and at J to 11 bases, leaving 10 bases not matched to a gene. This CDR3 has 13 residues.

This clonotype was seen many times. V and J are TRBV20-1 and TRBJ1-1; unclear D gene. Germline values: CDR1 DFQATT, CDR2 SNEGSKA (reference sequence). The V gene lost 5 bases and the J gene lost 0 bases, with 19 bases spanning the gap. This CDR3 is built from 16 residues. CDR3 residues: CSAPPATRGLNTEAFF. CDR3 DNA sequence: TGCAGTGCTCCCCCTGCTACGCGCGGGTTGAACACTGAAGCTTTCTTT.

This clonotype was seen ten or more times. This chain connects TRBV2 to TRBJ2-3; maybe TRBD1 (5 bases). Germline CDR1 and CDR2: SNHLY and FYNNEI. The CDR3 length is 14 residues. Trimming shortened V by 7 bases and J by 2 bases, and 13 bases separated the two germline ends. CDR3 loop: CASKRGQTTDTQYF. CDR3 nucleotide sequence: TGTGCCAGCAAGCGCGGACAAACCACAGATACGCAGTATTTT. The variable domain in full, with the rest retrieved from reference TRBV2 and TRBJ2-3, is EPEVTQTPSHQVTQMGQEVILRCVPISNHLYFYWYRQILGQKVEFLVSFYNNEISEKSEIFDDQFSVERPDGSNFTLKIRSTKLEDSAMYFCASKRGQTTDTQYFGPGTRLTVL.

The genes are TRBV7-9 and TRBJ2-1; D unclear. The germline V and J ends were trimmed by 5 bases and 4 bases, with 15 bases remaining between them. The CDR3 has 15 residues. Germline-derived CDR1 and CDR2 are SEHNR and FQNEAQ (reference sequence). CDR3 coding DNA: TGTGCCAGCAGCCCCTTCTCCCGAAGTTACAATGAGCAGTTCTTC. It yields the protein CASSPFSRSYNEQFF.

This chain links TRBV7-9 with TRBJ1-2, with unresolved D. V shed 3 bases and J shed 0 bases, with 5 bases lying between them. CDR1 and CDR2 from the germline V gene are SEHNR and FQNEAQ (reference sequence). The CDR3 is 13 amino acids. DNA for the CDR3: TGTGCCAGCAGCTTCAGAACTAACTATGGCTACACCTTC. Protein: CASSFRTNYGYTF.

This clonotype was seen repeatedly, ten times or more. The rearrangement uses TRBV25-1 and TRBJ1-2, with TRBD1 matching 7 bases. V dropped 6 bases and J dropped 3; count of bases not matched to a gene: 16. Germline-derived CDR1 and CDR2 are MGHDK and SYGVNS. This CDR3 is 17 amino acids long. The CDR3 DNA reads TGTGCCAGCAGGGGGGGAGGGGGCTCAAGGGAGGACTATGGCTACACCTTC. Translated: CASRGGGGSREDYGYTF.

CDR3 nucleotide sequence: TGCGCCAGCAGCCAGAGGGAGTTCCTGAACACTGAAGCTTTCTTT. Residues: CASSQREFLNTEAFF. V and J are TRBV4-1 and TRBJ1-1; no clear D. Germline CDR1 reads MGHRA; CDR2 reads YSYEKL. V lost 3 bases to trimming and J lost 0 bases, with 11 bases between them. This CDR3 has 15 amino acids.

Ten or more counts support this clonotype. The chain combines TRBV7-8 with TRBJ2-7; 9 bases match TRBD1. Germline CDR1 is SGHVS and CDR2 is FQNEAQ. The V gene end was trimmed by 4 bases and the J gene end by 3 bases; junction bases not matched to a gene: 13. The CDR3 length is 17 residues. As DNA, the CDR3 is TGTGCCAGCAGCTCACCCAACGGGACAGGGACTCTCTACGAGCAGTACTTC. The encoded protein is CASSSPNGTGTLYEQYF.

This clonotype has a count of ten or more. The chain links TRBV12-5 to TRBJ1-2; D possibly corresponds to TRBD1 (6 bases). V was clipped by 1 base and J by 12 bases, with 12 bases between them. CDR1 is LGHNT and CDR2 is FRNRAP in the germline V gene. The length of the CDR3 is 12 residues. The CDR3: CASGLAGVHHTF. In DNA form, the CDR3 reads TGTGCTAGTGGTTTGGCAGGGGTCCATCACACCTTC.

This clonotype was found a few times. This chain links TRBV19 with TRBJ1-4; perhaps TRBD1 as D (5 bases). V dropped 5 bases and J dropped 6 bases, with 10 bases sitting between them. Germline V gene data show CDR1 as LNHDA and CDR2 as SQIVND (reference sequence). This CDR3 is 13 amino acids long. DNA for the CDR3: TGTGCCAGTAGTTCGGGGACTTATGAAAAACTGTTTTTT. It translates to CASSSGTYEKLFF.

V and J are TRBV2 and TRBJ2-7, with D possibly matching TRBD2 (5 bases). The length of the CDR3 is 13 residues. CDR1 is SNHLY, CDR2 FYNNEI, per germline. The V gene lost 2 bases and the J gene lost 6 bases, with 11 bases spanning the gap. As DNA, the CDR3 is TGTGCCAGCAGTGAAATCCAGAGGGCCGAGCAGTACTTC. Its protein is CASSEIQRAEQYF.